This TCR beta chain was captured by sequencing in a study of sequential checkpoint blockade in melanoma. Study context: First-line arms were nivolumab then ipilimumab, or the reverse, randomized 1:1. Both treatment sequences were followed by maintenance nivolumab.

Germline values: CDR1 SGDLS, CDR2 YYNGEE. The V gene lost 2 bases and the J gene lost 1 base, with 10 bases spanning the gap. The CDR3 runs to 15 residues. This clone was detected only once. The treatment was: randomized to nivolumab then ipilimumab (arm A) or the reverse (arm B). Patients had received no earlier DNA-damaging chemotherapy. Profiled with immunoSEQ multiplex PCR; TCRdb holds only in-frame clones, not every one. The table lists 4,000 to 5,000 clones, about 78% of them singletons. The sequence was obtained from a human donor with melanoma. The sample here was CD8+ T cells sorted from blood (inferred from file names), taken from a patient given nivolumab and ipilimumab in sequence. The chain joins TRBV9 to TRBJ2-1; D is perhaps TRBD2 (5 bases). The DNA of the CDR3 is TGTGCCAGCAGCGTCAGCGGAGCATCCTACAATGAGCAGTTCTTC. It yields the protein CASSVSGASYNEQFF.